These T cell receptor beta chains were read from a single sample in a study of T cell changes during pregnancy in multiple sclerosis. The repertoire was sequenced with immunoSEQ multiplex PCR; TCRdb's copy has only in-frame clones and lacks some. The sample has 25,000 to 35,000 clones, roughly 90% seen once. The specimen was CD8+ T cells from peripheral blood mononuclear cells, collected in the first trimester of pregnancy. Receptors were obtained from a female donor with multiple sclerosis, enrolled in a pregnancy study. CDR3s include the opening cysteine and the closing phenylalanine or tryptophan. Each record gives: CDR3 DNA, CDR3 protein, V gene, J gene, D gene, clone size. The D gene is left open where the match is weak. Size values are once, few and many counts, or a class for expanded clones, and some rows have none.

DNA: TGTGCCACCAGCAGAGATGAGTCCAGGGATGGCGGCTACACCTTC
CDR3: CATSRDESRDGGYTF
V: TRBV15
J: TRBJ1-2
D: -
size: -

DNA: TGCGCCAGCAGCAAGGGAGGCAGGGCCGGCGACGAGCAGTACTTC
CDR3: CASSKGGRAGDEQYF
V: TRBV4-3
J: TRBJ2-7
D: -
size: -

DNA: TGTGCCAGCAGTTTATATGGGGACAGCCATAATCAGCCCCAGCATTTT
CDR3: CASSLYGDSHNQPQHF
V: TRBV28
J: TRBJ1-5
D: TRBD1
size: -

DNA: TGTGCCAGCAGCCCGGGACTAGCGGGAGGTAGTTACAATGAGCAGTTCTTC
CDR3: CASSPGLAGGSYNEQFF
V: TRBV13
J: TRBJ2-1
D: TRBD2
size: -

DNA: TGCAGTGCTAGGTTTAGCTATGGCTACACCTTC
CDR3: CSARFSYGYTF
V: TRBV20-1
J: TRBJ1-2
D: -
size: -

DNA: TGTGCCAGCAGCCTGGGAGAATTTCGCTACAATGAGCAGTTCTTC
CDR3: CASSLGEFRYNEQFF
V: TRBV16
J: TRBJ2-1
D: -
size: -

DNA: TGTGCCTCTCAACCAACGGGGTACCTTGGGGATACGCAGTATTTT
CDR3: CASQPTGYLGDTQYF
V: TRBV10-3
J: TRBJ2-3
D: -
size: -

DNA: TGCAGCGCGCAGACAGTCCAATCCTACGAGCAGTACTTC
CDR3: CSAQTVQSYEQYF
V: TRBV29-1
J: TRBJ2-7
D: -
size: -

DNA: TGTGCCAGCAGTCCATCGGGGAAACGGAAAAACATTCAGTACTTC
CDR3: CASSPSGKRKNIQYF
V: TRBV27
J: TRBJ2-4
D: -
size: -

DNA: TGTGCCAGTAGTAAACTCAGGGGCCTCCCTGAAGCTTTCTTT
CDR3: CASSKLRGLPEAFF
V: TRBV19
J: TRBJ1-1
D: -
size: -

DNA: TGTGCCAGCAGTGAAGCGGCGAGGCTTAAGGAGACCCAGTACTTC
CDR3: CASSEAARLKETQYF
V: TRBV2
J: TRBJ2-5
D: -
size: -

DNA: TGTGCCAGCAGTTTATCTGTAACGGGACTGGGCCTCTCTGGGGCCAACGTCCTGACTTTC
CDR3: CASSLSVTGLGLSGANVLTF
V: TRBV27
J: TRBJ2-6
D: -
size: -

DNA: TGTGCCAGCAGCTTGGCAACTAGCGCGGCGCGGATCACAGATACGCAGTATTTT
CDR3: CASSLATSAARITDTQYF
V: TRBV5-4
J: TRBJ2-3
D: TRBD2
size: -

DNA: TGCGCCAGCAGCCAAGATCTTGCGCCCGGCTACGAGCAGTACTTC
CDR3: CASSQDLAPGYEQYF
V: TRBV4-1
J: TRBJ2-7
D: -
size: -

DNA: TGCAGGGCGGGGGGGTTGATAGATACGCAGTATTTT
CDR3: CRAGGLIDTQYF
V: TRBV29-1
J: TRBJ2-3
D: TRBD2
size: once

DNA: TGTGCCAGCAGTTTACAGGGGGCGTCGGTTTTGTCCTACGAGCAGTACTTC
CDR3: CASSLQGASVLSYEQYF
V: TRBV28
J: TRBJ2-7
D: TRBD1
size: -

DNA: TGTGCCAGCAGTGAAGTTTACAGCCACGAGCAGTACTTC
CDR3: CASSEVYSHEQYF
V: TRBV6-1
J: TRBJ2-7
D: -
size: -

DNA: TGTGCCAGCAGTCCCCCCGGGGGGCGAGGCTACACCTTC
CDR3: CASSPPGGRGYTF
V: TRBV27
J: TRBJ1-2
D: -
size: -

DNA: TGTGCCAGTAGTATAGATCGGGATATGGGGGGAGCTTTCTTT
CDR3: CASSIDRDMGGAFF
V: TRBV19
J: TRBJ1-1
D: -
size: -

DNA: TGTGCCAGCAGTGACTCGACAGGGGGCAATTCACCCCTCCACTTT
CDR3: CASSDSTGGNSPLHF
V: TRBV6-4
J: TRBJ1-6
D: TRBD1
size: -

DNA: TGTGCCAGCAGCTACCAGGGAGGACTCGGGGAGCTGTTTTTT
CDR3: CASSYQGGLGELFF
V: TRBV7-6
J: TRBJ2-2
D: -
size: -

DNA: TGTGCCAGCAGCCCTCCGGCAGGGGGCTATACTGAAGCTTTCTTT
CDR3: CASSPPAGGYTEAFF
V: TRBV4-2
J: TRBJ1-1
D: TRBD1
size: -

DNA: TGTGCTAGCAGCTCCTCAGGGGGCGACACCGGGGAGCTGTTTTTT
CDR3: CASSSSGGDTGELFF
V: TRBV7-7
J: TRBJ2-2
D: TRBD1
size: -

DNA: TGCAGCGTAATACAGGGTAACGGCAATCAGCCCCAGCATTTT
CDR3: CSVIQGNGNQPQHF
V: TRBV29-1
J: TRBJ1-5
D: -
size: -

DNA: TGTGCCAGCAGCGTAGACAGGGGAAACACCATATATTTT
CDR3: CASSVDRGNTIYF
V: TRBV9
J: TRBJ1-3
D: -
size: large

DNA: TGTGCCAGCAGTTCTACTAGCGGGGGCACGGATGAGCAGTTCTTC
CDR3: CASSSTSGGTDEQFF
V: TRBV27
J: TRBJ2-1
D: TRBD2
size: once

DNA: TGTGCCAGCAGTGGACTAGCGGGAGGCAATGAGCAGTTCTTC
CDR3: CASSGLAGGNEQFF
V: TRBV6-1
J: TRBJ2-1
D: TRBD2
size: few

DNA: TGCGCCAGCAGTGAGTCGGGGCCTCTGGGCTACGAGCAGTACTTC
CDR3: CASSESGPLGYEQYF
V: TRBV10-1
J: TRBJ2-7
D: -
size: -

DNA: TGTGCCAGCAGCCGGACTAGCGGGAGGGCCTGGGCCGGGGAGCTGTTTTTT
CDR3: CASSRTSGRAWAGELFF
V: TRBV7-2
J: TRBJ2-2
D: TRBD2
size: once

DNA: TGCGCCAGCAGCTTGGACATAGCGGGTATTACCTACGAGCAGTACTTC
CDR3: CASSLDIAGITYEQYF
V: TRBV5-1
J: TRBJ2-7
D: TRBD2
size: once

DNA: TGTGCCAGCAGTGATGGACTAGCGACCTCCTACGAGCAGTACTTC
CDR3: CASSDGLATSYEQYF
V: TRBV2
J: TRBJ2-7
D: TRBD2
size: -

DNA: TGTGCCAGCAGTGAAGGACTAGCGGGAATTGAGACCCAGTACTTC
CDR3: CASSEGLAGIETQYF
V: TRBV2
J: TRBJ2-5
D: TRBD2
size: -

DNA: TGTGCCAGCAGCCCCCCACAGGGACGGGAAGGGGAGCAGTTCTTC
CDR3: CASSPPQGREGEQFF
V: TRBV7-9
J: TRBJ2-1
D: -
size: -